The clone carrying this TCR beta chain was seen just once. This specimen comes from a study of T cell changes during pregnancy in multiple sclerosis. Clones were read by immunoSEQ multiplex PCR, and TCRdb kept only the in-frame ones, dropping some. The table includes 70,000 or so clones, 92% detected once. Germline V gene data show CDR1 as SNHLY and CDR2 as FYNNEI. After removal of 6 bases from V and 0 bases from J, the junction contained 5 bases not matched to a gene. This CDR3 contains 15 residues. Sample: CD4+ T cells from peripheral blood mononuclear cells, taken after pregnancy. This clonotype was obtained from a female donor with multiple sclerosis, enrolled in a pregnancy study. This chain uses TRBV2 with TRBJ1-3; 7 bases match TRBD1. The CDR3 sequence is CASSPGTVSGNTIYF. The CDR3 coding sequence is TGTGCCAGCAGCCCAGGGACAGTCTCTGGAAACACCATATATTTT.